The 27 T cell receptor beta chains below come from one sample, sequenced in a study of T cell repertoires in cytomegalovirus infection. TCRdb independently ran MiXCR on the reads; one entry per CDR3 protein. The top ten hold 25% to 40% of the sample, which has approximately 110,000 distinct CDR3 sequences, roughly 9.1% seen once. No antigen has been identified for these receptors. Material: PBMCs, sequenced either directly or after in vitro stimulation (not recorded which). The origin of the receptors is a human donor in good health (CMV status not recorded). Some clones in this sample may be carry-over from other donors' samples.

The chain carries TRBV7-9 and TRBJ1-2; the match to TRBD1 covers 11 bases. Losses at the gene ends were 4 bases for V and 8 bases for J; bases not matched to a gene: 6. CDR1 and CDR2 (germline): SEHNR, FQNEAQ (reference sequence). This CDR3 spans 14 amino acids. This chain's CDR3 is CASSYGQGAGGYTF. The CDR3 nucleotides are TGTGCCAGCAGCTATGGACAGGGGGCAGGAGGCTACACCTTC.

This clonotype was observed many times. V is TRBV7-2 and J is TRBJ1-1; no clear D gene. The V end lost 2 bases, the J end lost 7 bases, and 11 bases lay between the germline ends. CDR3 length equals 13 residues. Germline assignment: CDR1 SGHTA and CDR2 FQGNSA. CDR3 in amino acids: CASSLQGRGEAFF. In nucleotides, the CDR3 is TGTGCCAGCAGCTTACAAGGGAGAGGTGAAGCTTTCTTT. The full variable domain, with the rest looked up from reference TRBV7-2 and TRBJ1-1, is GAGVSQSPSNKVTEKGKDVELRCDPISGHTALYWYRQSLGQGLEFLIYFQGNSAPDKSGLPSDRFSAERTGGSVSTLTIQRTQQEDSAVYLCASSLQGRGEAFFGQGTRLTVV.

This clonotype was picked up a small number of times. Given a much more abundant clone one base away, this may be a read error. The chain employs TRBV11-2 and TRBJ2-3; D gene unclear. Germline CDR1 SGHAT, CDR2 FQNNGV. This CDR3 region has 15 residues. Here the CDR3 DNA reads TGTGCCGGCAGCCGCTCGCCTCAGATAGGAGATACGCAGTATTTT. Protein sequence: CAGSRSPQIGDTQYF.

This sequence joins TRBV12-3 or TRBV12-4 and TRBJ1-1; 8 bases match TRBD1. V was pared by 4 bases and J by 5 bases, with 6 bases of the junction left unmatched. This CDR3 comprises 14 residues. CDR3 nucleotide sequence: TGTGCCAGCAGTTCATCAGGGGGCAAGACTGAAGCTTTCTTT. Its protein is CASSSSGGKTEAFF.

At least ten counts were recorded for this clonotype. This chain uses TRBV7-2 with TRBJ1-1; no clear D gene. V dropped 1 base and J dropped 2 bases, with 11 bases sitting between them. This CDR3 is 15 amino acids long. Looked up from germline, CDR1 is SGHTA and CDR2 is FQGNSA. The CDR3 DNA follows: TGTGCCAGCAGCTTAGTCATGCGGCCAAACACTGAAGCTTTCTTT. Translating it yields CASSLVMRPNTEAFF.

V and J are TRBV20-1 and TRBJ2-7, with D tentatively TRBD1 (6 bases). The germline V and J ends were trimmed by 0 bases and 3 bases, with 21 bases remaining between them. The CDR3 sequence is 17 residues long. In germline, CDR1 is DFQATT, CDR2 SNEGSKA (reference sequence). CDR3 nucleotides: TGCAGTGCTAGAGATCCCCAAGGACAGTGGGATTTCTACGAGCAGTACTTC. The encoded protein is CSARDPQGQWDFYEQYF.

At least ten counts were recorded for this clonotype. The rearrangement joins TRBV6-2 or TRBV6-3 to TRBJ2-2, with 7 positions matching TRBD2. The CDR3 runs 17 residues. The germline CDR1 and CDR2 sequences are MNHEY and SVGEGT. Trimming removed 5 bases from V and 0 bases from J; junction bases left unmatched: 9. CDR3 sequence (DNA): TGTGCCAGCAGTATCCCGGACCTAGCGGCGAACACCGGGGAGCTGTTTTTT. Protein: CASSIPDLAANTGELFF.

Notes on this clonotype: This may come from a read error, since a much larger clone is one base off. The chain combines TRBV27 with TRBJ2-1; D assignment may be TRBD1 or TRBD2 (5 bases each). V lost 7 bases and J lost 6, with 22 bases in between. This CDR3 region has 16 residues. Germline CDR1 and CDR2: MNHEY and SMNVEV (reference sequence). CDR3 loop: CASNFYPVLRGNEQFF. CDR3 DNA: TGTGCCAGCAATTTTTACCCTGTCCTGAGGGGCAATGAGCAGTTCTTC.

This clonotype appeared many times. CDR3 bases: TGTGCCAGCAGCTTAGCGGGGGGTAACAATCAGCCCCAGCATTTT. Its translation is CASSLAGGNNQPQHF. This rearrangement joins TRBV7-2 to TRBJ1-5, with D maybe TRBD1 (5 bases). The length of the CDR3 is 15 residues. The germline V gene has CDR1 SGHTA and CDR2 FQGNSA. V lost 0 bases, J lost 3 bases, and 9 bases lay in between.

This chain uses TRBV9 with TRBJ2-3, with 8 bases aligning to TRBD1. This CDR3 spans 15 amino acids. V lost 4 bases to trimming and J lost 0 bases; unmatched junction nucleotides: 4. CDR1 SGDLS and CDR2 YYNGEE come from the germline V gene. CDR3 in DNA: TGTGCCAGCAGCATTGGACAGGGAAGCACAGATACGCAGTATTTT. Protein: CASSIGQGSTDTQYF.

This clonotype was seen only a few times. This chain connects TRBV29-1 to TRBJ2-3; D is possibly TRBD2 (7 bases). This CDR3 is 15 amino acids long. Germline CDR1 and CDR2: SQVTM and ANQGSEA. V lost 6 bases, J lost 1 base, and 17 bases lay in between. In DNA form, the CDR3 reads TGCAGCGTCGGCCGGGGGGCTAGCGGCACAGATACGCAGTATTTT. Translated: CSVGRGASGTDTQYF.

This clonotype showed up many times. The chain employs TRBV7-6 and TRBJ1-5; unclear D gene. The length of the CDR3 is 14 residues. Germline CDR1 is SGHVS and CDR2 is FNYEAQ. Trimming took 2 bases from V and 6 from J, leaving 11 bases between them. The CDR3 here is CASSLRAARQPQHF. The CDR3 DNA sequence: TGTGCCAGCAGCTTACGGGCCGCGCGTCAGCCCCAGCATTTT.

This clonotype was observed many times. This CDR3 reads CASSLQHGSTDTQYF. CDR3 nucleotides: TGTGCCAGCAGCTTACAACACGGGAGCACAGATACGCAGTATTTT. The chain links TRBV7-2 to TRBJ2-3, with D hard to call. Germline assignment: CDR1 SGHTA and CDR2 FQGNSA. Trimming stripped 2 bases from V and 0 bases from J, with 9 bases between. This CDR3 spans 15 amino acids.

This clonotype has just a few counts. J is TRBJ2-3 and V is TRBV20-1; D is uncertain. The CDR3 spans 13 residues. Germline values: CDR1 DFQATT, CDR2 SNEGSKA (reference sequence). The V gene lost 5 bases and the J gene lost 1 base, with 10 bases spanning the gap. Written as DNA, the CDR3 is TGCAGTGCTCATGGCGGACGCACAGATACGCAGTATTTT. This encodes CSAHGGRTDTQYF.

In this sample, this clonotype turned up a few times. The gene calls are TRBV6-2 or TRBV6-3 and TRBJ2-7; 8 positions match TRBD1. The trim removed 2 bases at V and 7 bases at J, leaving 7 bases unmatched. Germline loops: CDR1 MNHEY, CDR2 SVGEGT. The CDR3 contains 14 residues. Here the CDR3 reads CASSYGQGAREQYV. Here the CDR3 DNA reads TGTGCCAGCAGTTACGGGCAGGGGGCTCGAGAGCAGTACGTC.

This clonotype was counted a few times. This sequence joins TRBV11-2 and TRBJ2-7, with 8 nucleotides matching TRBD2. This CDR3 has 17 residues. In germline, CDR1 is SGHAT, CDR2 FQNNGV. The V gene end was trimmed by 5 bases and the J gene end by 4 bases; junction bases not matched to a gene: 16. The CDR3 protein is CASSPQAGVQLQYEQYV. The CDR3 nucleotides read TGTGCCAGCAGCCCCCAAGCGGGAGTCCAACTTCAATACGAGCAGTACGTC.

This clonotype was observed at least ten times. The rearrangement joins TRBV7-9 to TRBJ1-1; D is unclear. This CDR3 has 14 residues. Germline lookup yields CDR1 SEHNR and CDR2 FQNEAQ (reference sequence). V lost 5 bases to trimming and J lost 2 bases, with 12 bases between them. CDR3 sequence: CASSIVEGNTEAFF. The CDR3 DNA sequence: TGTGCCAGCAGCATAGTGGAGGGAAACACTGAAGCTTTCTTT.

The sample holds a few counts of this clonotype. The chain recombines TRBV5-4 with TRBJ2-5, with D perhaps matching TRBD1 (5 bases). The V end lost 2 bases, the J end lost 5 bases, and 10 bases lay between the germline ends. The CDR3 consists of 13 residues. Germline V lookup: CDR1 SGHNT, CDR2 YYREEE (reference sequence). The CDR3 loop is CASSFLAGETQYF. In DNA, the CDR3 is TGTGCCAGCAGCTTTTTAGCAGGGGAGACCCAGTACTTC.

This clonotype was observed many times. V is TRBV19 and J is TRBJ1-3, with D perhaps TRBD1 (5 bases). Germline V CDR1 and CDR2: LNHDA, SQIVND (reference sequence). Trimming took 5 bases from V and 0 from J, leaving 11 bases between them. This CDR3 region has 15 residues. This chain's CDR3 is CASSLGHGSGNTIYF. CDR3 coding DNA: TGTGCCAGTAGTCTTGGACACGGCTCTGGAAACACCATATATTTT. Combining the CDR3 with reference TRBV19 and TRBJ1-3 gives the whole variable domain DGGITQSPKYLFRKEGQNVTLSCEQNLNHDAMYWYRQDPGQGLRLIYYSQIVNDFQKGDIAEGYSVSREKKESFPLTVTSAQKNPTAFYLCASSLGHGSGNTIYFGEGSWLTVV.

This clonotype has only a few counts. This CDR3 is CASSYSRRVELGNSPLHF. Here the CDR3 DNA reads TGTGCCAGCAGTTACTCTCGCAGGGTAGAGTTGGGTAATTCACCCCTCCACTTT. The rearrangement links TRBV6-5 to TRBJ1-6, with D possibly matching TRBD1 (5 bases). Trimming shortened V by 0 bases and J by 6 bases, and 18 bases separated the two germline ends. This CDR3 spans 18 amino acids. The germline V gene encodes CDR1 MNHEY and CDR2 SVGAGI.

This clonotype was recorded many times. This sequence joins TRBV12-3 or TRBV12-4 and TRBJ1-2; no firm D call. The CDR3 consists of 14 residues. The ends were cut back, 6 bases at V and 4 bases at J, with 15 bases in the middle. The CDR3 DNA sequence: TGTGCCAGCAGGCCAAATGGGCAGTTCTATGGCTACACCTTC. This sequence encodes CASRPNGQFYGYTF.

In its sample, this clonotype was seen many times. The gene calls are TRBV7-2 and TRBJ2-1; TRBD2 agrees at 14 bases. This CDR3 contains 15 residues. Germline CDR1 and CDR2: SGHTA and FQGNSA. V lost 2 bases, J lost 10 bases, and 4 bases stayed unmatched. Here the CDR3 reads CASSLRLAGGEEQFF. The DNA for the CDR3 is TGTGCCAGCAGCTTAAGACTAGCGGGAGGGGAAGAGCAGTTCTTC.

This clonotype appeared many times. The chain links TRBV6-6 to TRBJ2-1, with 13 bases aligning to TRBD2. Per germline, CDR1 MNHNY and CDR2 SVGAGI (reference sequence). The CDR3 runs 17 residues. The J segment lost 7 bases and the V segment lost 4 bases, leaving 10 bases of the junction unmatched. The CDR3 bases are TGTGCCAGCAGTTCCTCGCAGGGACTAGCGGGATCGAATGAGCAGTTCTTC. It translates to CASSSSQGLAGSNEQFF.

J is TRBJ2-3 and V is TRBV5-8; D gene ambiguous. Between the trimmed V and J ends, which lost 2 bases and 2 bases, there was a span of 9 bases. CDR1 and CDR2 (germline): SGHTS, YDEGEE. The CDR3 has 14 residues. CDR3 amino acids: CASSLRHPTDTQYF. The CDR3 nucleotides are TGTGCCAGCAGCTTACGACACCCCACAGATACGCAGTATTTT.

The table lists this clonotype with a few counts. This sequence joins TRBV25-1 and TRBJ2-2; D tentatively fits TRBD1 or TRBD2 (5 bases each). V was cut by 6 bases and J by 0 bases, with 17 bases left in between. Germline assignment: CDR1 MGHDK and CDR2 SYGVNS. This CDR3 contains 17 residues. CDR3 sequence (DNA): TGTGCCAGCAGCCTACAGGAGGAAAGACCGAACACCGGGGAGCTGTTTTTT. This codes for CASSLQEERPNTGELFF. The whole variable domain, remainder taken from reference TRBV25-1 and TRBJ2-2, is EADIYQTPRYLVIGTGKKITLECSQTMGHDKMYWYQQDPGMELHLIHYSYGVNSTEKGDLSSESTVSRIRTEHFPLTLESARPSHTSQYLCASSLQEERPNTGELFFGEGSRLTVL.

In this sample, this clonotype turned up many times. The CDR3 region is CASSSALGQNQPQHF. CDR3 in DNA: TGTGCCAGCAGCTCAGCCCTGGGGCAAAATCAGCCCCAGCATTTT. This sequence joins TRBV12-3 or TRBV12-4 and TRBJ1-5, with a weak D call TRBD1 (5 bases). CDR3 length: 15 amino acids. V was shortened by 6 bases and J by 4 bases, with 16 bases between the two germline ends.

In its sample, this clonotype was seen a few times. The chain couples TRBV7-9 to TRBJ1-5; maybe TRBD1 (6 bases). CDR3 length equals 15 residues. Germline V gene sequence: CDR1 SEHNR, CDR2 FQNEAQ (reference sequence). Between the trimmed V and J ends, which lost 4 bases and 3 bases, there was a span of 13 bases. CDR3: CASSSSRGPNQPQHF. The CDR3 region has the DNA TGTGCCAGCAGCTCGTCCAGGGGTCCCAATCAGCCCCAGCATTTT.